The clone carrying this TCR beta chain was recorded many times. The data stem from a study of identical twins. TCRdb re-called the 5' RACE reads with MiXCR, one entry per CDR3 protein. There are hundreds of thousands of distinct CDR3 sequences in the sample; 8.6% occur only once, and 0.8% to 1% lies in the top ten. The germline V and J ends were trimmed by 5 bases and 4 bases, with 19 bases remaining between them. Germline V gene data show CDR1 as SGHRS and CDR2 as YFSETQ. The CDR3 consists of 15 residues. The same sample was also studied in work on yellow fever vaccine responses in identical twins.

The rearrangement joins TRBV5-1 to TRBJ2-7; D ambiguous. Sequencing was carried out using PBMCs. This sequence was found in a woman younger than 35 in good health. CDR3 coding DNA: TGCGCCAGCAGTGAGCGATTCAGCGATTTTTACGAGCAGTACTTC. The encoded protein is CASSERFSDFYEQYF.